This entry lists 23 T cell receptor beta chains sequenced from one sample in a study of OX40 agonist ivuxolimab in advanced cancers. The method was immunoSEQ multiplex PCR; TCRdb's version includes in-frame clones alone and lacks a portion of them. The sample lists under 75,000 clones, about nine tenths occurring once. The sequencing used CD4+ or CD8+ T cells sorted from blood, collected in a trial of the OX40 agonist ivuxolimab. These receptors all stem from an adult with an advanced solid tumor such as melanoma, head and neck, liver or kidney cancer.

The chain uses TRBV27 and TRBJ2-2; 8 positions match TRBD1. Germline lookup yields CDR1 MNHEY and CDR2 SMNVEV (reference sequence). Unmatched junction bases numbered 6, after V lost 2 bases and J lost 4 bases. The CDR3 loop spans 16 amino acids. The CDR3, as DNA: TGTGCCAGCAGTTTAGCCCTAACAGGGGGCACCGGGGAGCTGTTTTTT. Protein sequence: CASSLALTGGTGELFF.

The CDR3 DNA reads TGTGCCAGCAGTTTAGGGACAGCCTACGAGCAGTACTTC. Its protein is CASSLGTAYEQYF. This chain uses TRBV28 with TRBJ2-7; 7 positions agree with TRBD1. The germline V gene has CDR1 MDHEN and CDR2 SYDVKM. This CDR3 has 13 amino acids. V lost 2 bases to trimming and J lost 2 bases; unmatched junction nucleotides: 0.

The chain recombines TRBV28 with TRBJ2-5, with TRBD1 identical over 7 bases. Losses at the gene ends were 2 bases for V and 1 base for J; bases not matched to a gene: 7. The V gene's germline CDR1 is MDHEN and CDR2 SYDVKM. CDR3 size: 16 residues. CDR3 loop: CASSLTSTGTQETQYF. CDR3 DNA: TGTGCCAGCAGTTTAACATCGACAGGGACCCAAGAGACCCAGTACTTC.

As DNA, the CDR3 is TGTGCCAGCAGCTGGCCGGGCGCTGGGGCCAACGTCCTGACTTTC. It yields the protein CASSWPGAGANVLTF. The J gene is TRBJ2-6, the V gene TRBV5-8; no clear D. The CDR3 totals 15 residues. The V end lost 3 bases, the J end lost 2 bases, and 9 bases lay between the germline ends. In germline, CDR1 is SGHTS, CDR2 YDEGEE.

V is TRBV30 and J is TRBJ2-3; 7 bases align to TRBD2. The CDR3 runs 15 residues. CDR1 is GTSNPN, CDR2 SVGIG, per germline (reference sequence). V lost 2 bases and J lost 0; bases outside the gene matches: 5. The CDR3 DNA reads TGTGCCTGGAGTAGTGGCGGGGGTAGCACAGATACGCAGTATTTT. As protein: CAWSSGGGSTDTQYF. Full variable domain (remainder filled in from reference TRBV30 and TRBJ2-3): SQTIHQWPATLVQPVGSPLSLECTVEGTSNPNLYWYRQAAGRGLQLLFYSVGIGQISSEVPQNLSASRPQDRQFILSSKKLLLSDSGFYLCAWSSGGGSTDTQYFGPGTRLTVL.

The chain carries TRBV5-5 and TRBJ2-1; TRBD2 agrees at 8 bases. J lost 4 bases, V lost 0 bases, and 6 bases had no gene match. Per germline, CDR1 SGHKS and CDR2 YYEKEE (reference sequence). The CDR3 spans 16 residues. The CDR3 region is CASSLGASGLYNEQFF. CDR3 bases: TGTGCCAGCAGCTTGGGTGCTAGCGGGCTTTACAATGAGCAGTTCTTC.

V usage is TRBV30 and J usage is TRBJ2-2; D unresolved. The V end was cut by 2 bases, the J end by 6 bases, with 10 bases between. In germline, CDR1 is GTSNPN, CDR2 SVGIG (reference sequence). This CDR3 contains 13 residues. CDR3 DNA: TGTGCCTGGAGTTATTCGGACGCCGGGGAGCTGTTTTTT. Translation: CAWSYSDAGELFF.

This chain connects TRBV4-1 to TRBJ2-5; 12 nucleotides match TRBD1. V shed 3 bases, J shed 4 bases, and the junction held 18 bases outside the gene matches. The CDR3 sequence is 20 residues long. Germline V CDR1 and CDR2: MGHRA, YSYEKL. The CDR3 protein is CASSHRQSLMGDRGPETQYF. The CDR3 coding sequence is TGCGCCAGCAGCCATCGGCAGTCCCTGATGGGGGACAGGGGGCCAGAGACCCAGTACTTC.

V gene TRBV9 combines with J gene TRBJ2-3; D uncertain. CDR1 SGDLS and CDR2 YYNGEE come from the germline V gene. The ends were cut back, 0 bases at V and 2 bases at J, with 7 bases in the middle. The CDR3 totals 14 residues. CDR3 DNA sequence: TGTGCCAGCAGCGTAGGTCGGACCACAGATACGCAGTATTTT. Amino acid sequence: CASSVGRTTDTQYF.

The chain carries TRBV25-1 and TRBJ2-1; 11 nucleotides line up with TRBD2. Germline V gene data show CDR1 as MGHDK and CDR2 as SYGVNS. The CDR3 extends over 16 amino acids. Unmatched junction bases numbered 7, after V lost 5 bases and J lost 4 bases. CDR3 protein: CASSTVGLAEYNEQFF. CDR3 bases: TGTGCCAGCAGTACCGTGGGACTAGCGGAATACAATGAGCAGTTCTTC.

The chain combines TRBV6-5 with TRBJ2-1, with 10 bases aligning to TRBD2. Per the germline V gene, CDR1 is MNHEY and CDR2 is SVGAGI. Trimming took 5 bases from V and 8 from J; bases not matched to a gene: 6. The CDR3 length is 14 residues. The CDR3: CASSPETSGYEQFF. DNA of the CDR3: TGTGCCAGCAGTCCGGAGACTAGCGGGTATGAGCAGTTCTTC.

This chain connects TRBV19 to TRBJ2-7, with D maybe TRBD1 (5 bases). V gave up 6 bases and J gave up 5 bases, with 17 bases separating them. This CDR3 region has 14 residues. CDR1 and CDR2 (germline): LNHDA, SQIVND (reference sequence). CDR3 protein: CASSLPGQGHEQYF. CDR3 bases: TGTGCCAGTAGCCTCCCGGGTCAGGGCCACGAGCAGTACTTC.

This clone was seen a single time. The V call is TRBV6-1, the J call TRBJ2-1, with D unresolved. Trimming took 2 bases from V and 4 from J, leaving 9 bases between them. The CDR3 consists of 14 residues. Germline V gene sequence: CDR1 MNHNS, CDR2 SASEGT. The CDR3 sequence is CASSETQLYNEQFF. In DNA, the CDR3 is TGTGCCAGCAGTGAAACCCAGCTTTACAATGAGCAGTTCTTC.

This clone was seen once. V and J are TRBV27 and TRBJ2-7, with TRBD1 matching 9 bases. The CDR3 loop spans 14 amino acids. Trimming at V came to 4 bases and at J to 2 bases, leaving 3 bases not matched to a gene. Looked up from germline, CDR1 is MNHEY and CDR2 is SMNVEV (reference sequence). CDR3 DNA: TGTGCCAGCAGTTGGACAGGGGAAACCTACGAGCAGTACTTC. Translated, it gives CASSWTGETYEQYF.

The V gene is TRBV7-9, the J gene TRBJ2-1; D uncertain. This CDR3 comprises 13 residues. Trimming left V 3 bases short and J 0 bases short, with 3 bases between. Germline values: CDR1 SEHNR, CDR2 FQNEAQ (reference sequence). CDR3 sequence reads: CASSLVSYNEQFF. The CDR3 nucleotides are TGTGCCAGCAGCTTGGTCTCCTACAATGAGCAGTTCTTC.

The chain employs TRBV4-2 and TRBJ2-7; the D gene is possibly TRBD2 (6 bases). Per germline, CDR1 LGHNA and CDR2 YNFKEQ. The CDR3 spans 13 residues. V was cut by 6 bases and J by 4 bases, with 13 bases left in between. This chain's CDR3 is CASSPGGEYEQYF. The CDR3 bases are TGTGCCAGCAGTCCAGGCGGGGAGTACGAGCAGTACTTC.

This clone was observed a single time. The genes are TRBV5-1 and TRBJ2-7; D is ambiguous. This CDR3 has 16 residues. V was pared by 3 bases and J by 2 bases, with 18 bases between. Per the germline V gene, CDR1 is SGHRS and CDR2 is YFSETQ. CDR3 in amino acids: CASSSDTRINPYEQYF. For the CDR3, the DNA is TGCGCCAGCAGCTCCGACACCCGAATTAACCCCTACGAGCAGTACTTC. The whole variable domain, filled in from reference TRBV5-1 and TRBJ2-7, reads KAGVTQTPRYLIKTRGQQVTLSCSPISGHRSVSWYQQTPGQGLQFLFEYFSETQRNKGNFPGRFSGRQFSNSRSEMNVSTLELGDSALYLCASSSDTRINPYEQYFGPGTRLTVT.

This clone was seen just once. This sequence joins TRBV7-3 and TRBJ2-2; tentative D call: TRBD2 (5 bases). Looked up from germline, CDR1 is SGHTA and CDR2 is FQGTGA. This CDR3 region has 14 residues. V was cut by 4 bases and J by 8 bases, with 14 bases left in between. This CDR3 is CASSSTRFPGELFF. The CDR3 DNA reads TGTGCCAGCAGCTCTACTAGGTTTCCTGGGGAGCTGTTTTTT.

The gene calls are TRBV27 and TRBJ2-5, with 13 bases identical to TRBD2. Trimming at V came to 5 bases and at J to 11 bases, leaving 11 bases not matched to a gene. This CDR3 is 15 amino acids long. In germline, CDR1 is MNHEY, CDR2 SMNVEV (reference sequence). Here the CDR3 reads CASSPTSGRAGVQYF. As DNA, the CDR3 is TGTGCCAGCAGTCCCACTAGCGGGAGGGCCGGGGTGCAGTACTTC.

The chain has TRBV4-2 and TRBJ2-2; a possible D gene is TRBD2 (6 bases). From germline, CDR1 is LGHNA and CDR2 YNFKEQ. This CDR3 is built from 15 residues. Trimming left V 0 bases short and J 7 bases short, with 12 bases between. Written as DNA, the CDR3 is TGTGCCAGCAGCCAAGAAAGGGGCGGGAACGGGGAGCTGTTTTTT. It translates to CASSQERGGNGELFF.

The DNA of the CDR3 is TGCGCCAGCAGCCAAGATGGGGCCCCAGATACGCAGTATTTT. Translation: CASSQDGAPDTQYF. The chain carries TRBV4-3 and TRBJ2-3, with D perhaps TRBD1 (5 bases). Germline V CDR1 and CDR2: LGHNA, YSLEER. This CDR3 region has 14 residues. The ends were cut back, 0 bases at V and 4 bases at J, with 8 bases in the middle.

The chain joins TRBV11-3 to TRBJ2-7; 12 bases line up with TRBD2. Germline trimming cut 1 base from V and 0 bases from J; bases unmatched to any gene: 4. The CDR3 covers 17 residues. The germline V gene has CDR1 SGHNT and CDR2 YENEEA. CDR3 coding DNA: TGTGCCAGCAGCTTAGTCGGACTAGCGGGGCGCTCCTACGAGCAGTACTTC. Translation: CASSLVGLAGRSYEQYF.

This chain joins TRBV28 and TRBJ1-5, with unresolved D. Germline V gene lookup returns CDR1 MDHEN and CDR2 SYDVKM. The CDR3 extends over 15 amino acids. V lost 5 bases to trimming and J lost 0 bases, with 11 bases between them. CDR3 region: CASSPPGVSNQPQHF. The CDR3 DNA reads TGTGCCAGCAGTCCACCTGGGGTTAGCAATCAGCCCCAGCATTTT.